The present entry profiles one T cell receptor (beta chain) with its context. This sample was included in a study of blood T cell repertoires in COVID-19. In the study overall: Italy, Spain and the United States were the sources of the convalescent and acute COVID-19 samples. Nucleic acid was either cDNA or gDNA, and it came from T cells, B-cell-depleted T cells, or PBMCs.

Per the original methods: Amplifying reference gene primers gave estimates of nucleated cell counts. Using immunoSEQ multiplex PCR, the repertoire was profiled, and TCRdb retains in-frame clones only, with some absent. The DNA was the basis for D and trimming; V, J and clone size are from that table. The data hold around 260,000 clones, with 86% observed a single time. This CDR3 contains 12 residues. Germline CDR1 is LNHDA and CDR2 is SQIVND (reference sequence). V gave up 6 bases and J gave up 3 bases, with 8 bases separating them. The chain has TRBV19 and TRBJ2-5; tentative D call: TRBD1 (6 bases). Sequencing was done on a sample of peripheral blood. The receptor comes from a woman in her 30s with active or convalescent COVID-19. The CDR3 DNA is TGTGCCAGTAGGAACAGGGAAGAGACCCAGTACTTC. Translation: CASRNREETQYF.